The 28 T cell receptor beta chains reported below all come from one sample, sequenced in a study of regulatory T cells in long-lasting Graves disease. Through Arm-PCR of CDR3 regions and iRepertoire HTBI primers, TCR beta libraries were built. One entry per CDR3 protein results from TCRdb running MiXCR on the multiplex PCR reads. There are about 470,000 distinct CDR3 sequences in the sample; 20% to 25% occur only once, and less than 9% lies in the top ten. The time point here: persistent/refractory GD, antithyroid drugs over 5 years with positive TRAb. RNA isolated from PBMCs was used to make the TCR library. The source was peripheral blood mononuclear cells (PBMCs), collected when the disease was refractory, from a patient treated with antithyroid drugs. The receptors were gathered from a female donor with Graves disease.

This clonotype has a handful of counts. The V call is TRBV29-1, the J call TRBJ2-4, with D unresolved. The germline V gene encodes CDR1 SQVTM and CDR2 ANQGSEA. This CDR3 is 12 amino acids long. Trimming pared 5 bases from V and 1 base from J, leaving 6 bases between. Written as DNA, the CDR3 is TGCAGCGTTTTGGGGGCCAAAAACATTCAGTACTTC. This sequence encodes CSVLGAKNIQYF.

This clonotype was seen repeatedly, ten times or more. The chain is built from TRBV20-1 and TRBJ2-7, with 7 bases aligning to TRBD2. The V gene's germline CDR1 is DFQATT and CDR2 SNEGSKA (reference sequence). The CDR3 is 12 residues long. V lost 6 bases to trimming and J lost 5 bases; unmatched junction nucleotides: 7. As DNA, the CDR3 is TGCAGTGCCAGCTCTAGCGGAAACGAGCAGTACTTC. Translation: CSASSSGNEQYF.

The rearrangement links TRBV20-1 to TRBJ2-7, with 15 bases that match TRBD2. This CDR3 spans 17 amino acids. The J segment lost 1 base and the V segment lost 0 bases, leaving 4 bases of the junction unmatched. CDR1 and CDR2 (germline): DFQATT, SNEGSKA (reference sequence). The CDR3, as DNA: TGCAGTGCTAGAGAGGGACTAGCGGGAGGCCCTTCCTACGAGCAGTACTTC. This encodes CSAREGLAGGPSYEQYF.

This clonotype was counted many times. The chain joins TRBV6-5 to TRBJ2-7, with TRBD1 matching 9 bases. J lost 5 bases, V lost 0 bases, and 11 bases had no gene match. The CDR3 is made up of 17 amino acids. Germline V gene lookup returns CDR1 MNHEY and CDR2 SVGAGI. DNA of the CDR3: TGTGCCAGCAGTTACTCCCCGGGACAGGGCTCTTTCAACGAGCAGTACTTC. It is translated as CASSYSPGQGSFNEQYF.

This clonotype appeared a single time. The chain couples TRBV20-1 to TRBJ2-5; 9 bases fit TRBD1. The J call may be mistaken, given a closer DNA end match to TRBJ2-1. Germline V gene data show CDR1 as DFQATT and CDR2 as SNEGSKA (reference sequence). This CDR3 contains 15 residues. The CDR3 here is CSASSDRGSANEQFF. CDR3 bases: TGCAGTGCTAGTTCTGACAGGGGGTCGGCCAATGAGCAGTTCTTC.

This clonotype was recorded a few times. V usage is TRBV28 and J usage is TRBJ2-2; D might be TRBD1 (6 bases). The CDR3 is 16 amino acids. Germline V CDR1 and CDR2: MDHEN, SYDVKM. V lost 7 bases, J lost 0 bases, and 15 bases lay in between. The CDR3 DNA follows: TGTGCCAGCACCTGGACAGCGCCGGCGAACACCGGGGAGCTGTTTTTT. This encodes CASTWTAPANTGELFF. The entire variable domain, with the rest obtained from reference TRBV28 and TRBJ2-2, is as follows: DVKVTQSSRYLVKRTGEKVFLECVQDMDHENMFWYRQDPGLGLRLIYFSYDVKMKEKGDIPEGYSVSREKKERFSLILESASTNQTSMYLCASTWTAPANTGELFFGEGSRLTVL.

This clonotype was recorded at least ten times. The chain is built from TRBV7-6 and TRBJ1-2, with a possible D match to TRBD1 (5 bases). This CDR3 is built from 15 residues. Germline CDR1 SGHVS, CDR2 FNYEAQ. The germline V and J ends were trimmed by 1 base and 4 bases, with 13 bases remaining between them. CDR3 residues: CASSLDPGTPYGYTF. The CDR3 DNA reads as TGTGCCAGCAGCTTAGACCCCGGGACCCCCTATGGCTACACCTTC. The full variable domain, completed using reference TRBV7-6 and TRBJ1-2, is GAGVSQSPRYKVTKRGQDVALRCDPISGHVSLYWYRQALGQGPEFLTYFNYEAQQDKSGLPNDRFSAERPEGSISTLTIQRTEQRDSAMYRCASSLDPGTPYGYTFGSGTRLTVV.

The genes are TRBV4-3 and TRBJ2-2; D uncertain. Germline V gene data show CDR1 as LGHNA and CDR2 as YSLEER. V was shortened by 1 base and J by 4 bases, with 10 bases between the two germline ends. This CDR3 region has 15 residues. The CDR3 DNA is TGCGCCAGCAGCCAAGTGCCCTCGGGCACCGGGGAGCTGTTTTTT. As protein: CASSQVPSGTGELFF.

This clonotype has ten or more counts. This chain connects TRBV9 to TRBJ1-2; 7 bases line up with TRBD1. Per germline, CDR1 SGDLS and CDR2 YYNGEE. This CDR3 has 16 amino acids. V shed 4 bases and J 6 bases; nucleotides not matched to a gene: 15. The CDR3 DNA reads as TGTGCCAGCAGCCCCGCGGGATTCGGGACAGAGGATGGCTACACCTTC. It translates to CASSPAGFGTEDGYTF.

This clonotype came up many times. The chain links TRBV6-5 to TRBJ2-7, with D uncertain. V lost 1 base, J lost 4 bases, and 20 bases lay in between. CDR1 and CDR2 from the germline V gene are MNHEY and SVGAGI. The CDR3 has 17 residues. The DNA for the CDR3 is TGTGCCAGCAGTTACTATCGTAACGCCCTAGGTGTTTACGAGCAGTACTTC. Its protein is CASSYYRNALGVYEQYF.

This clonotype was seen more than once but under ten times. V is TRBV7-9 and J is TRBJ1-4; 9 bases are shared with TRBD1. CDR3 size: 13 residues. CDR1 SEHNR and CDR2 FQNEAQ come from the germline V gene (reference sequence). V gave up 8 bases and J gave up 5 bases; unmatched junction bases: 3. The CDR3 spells CASLGQGNEKLFF. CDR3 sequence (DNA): TGTGCCAGCCTCGGACAGGGGAATGAAAAACTGTTTTTT.

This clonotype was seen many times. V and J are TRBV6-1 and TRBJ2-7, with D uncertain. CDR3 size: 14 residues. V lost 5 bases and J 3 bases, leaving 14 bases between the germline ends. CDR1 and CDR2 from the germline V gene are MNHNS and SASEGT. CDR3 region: CASSLRSTDYEQYF. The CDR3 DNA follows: TGTGCCAGCAGTCTACGCTCTACGGACTACGAGCAGTACTTC.

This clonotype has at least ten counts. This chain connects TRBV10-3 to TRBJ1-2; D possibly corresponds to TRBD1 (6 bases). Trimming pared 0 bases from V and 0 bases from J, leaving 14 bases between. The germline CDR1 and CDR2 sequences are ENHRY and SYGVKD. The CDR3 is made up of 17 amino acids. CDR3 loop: CAISESQTGLANYGYTF. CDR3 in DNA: TGTGCCATCAGTGAGTCGCAAACAGGGTTGGCTAACTATGGCTACACCTTC.

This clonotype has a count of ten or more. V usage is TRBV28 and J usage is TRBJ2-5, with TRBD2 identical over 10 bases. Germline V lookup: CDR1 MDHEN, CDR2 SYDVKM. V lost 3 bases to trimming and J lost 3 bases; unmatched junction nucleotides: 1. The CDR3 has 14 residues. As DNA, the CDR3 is TGTGCCAGCAGTTTGCTAGCGGGAGAAGAGACCCAGTACTTC. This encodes CASSLLAGEETQYF.

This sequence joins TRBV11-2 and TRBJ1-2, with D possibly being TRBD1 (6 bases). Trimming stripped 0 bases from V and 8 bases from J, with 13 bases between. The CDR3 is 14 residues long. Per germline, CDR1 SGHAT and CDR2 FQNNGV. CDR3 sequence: CASSLDQGIGGYTF. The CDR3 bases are TGTGCCAGCAGCTTAGATCAGGGGATAGGGGGCTACACCTTC. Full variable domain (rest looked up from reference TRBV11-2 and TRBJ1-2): EAGVAQSPRYKIIEKRQSVAFWCNPISGHATLYWYQQILGQGPKLLIQFQNNGVVDDSQLPKDRFSAERLKGVDSTLKIQPAKLEDSAVYLCASSLDQGIGGYTFGSGTRLTVV.

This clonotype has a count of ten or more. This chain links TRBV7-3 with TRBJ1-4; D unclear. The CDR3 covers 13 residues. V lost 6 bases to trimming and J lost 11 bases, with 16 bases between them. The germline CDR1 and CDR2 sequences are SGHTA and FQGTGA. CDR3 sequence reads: CASSSRLVRKLFF. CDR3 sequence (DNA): TGTGCCAGCAGTTCAAGGCTGGTGCGGAAACTGTTTTTT.

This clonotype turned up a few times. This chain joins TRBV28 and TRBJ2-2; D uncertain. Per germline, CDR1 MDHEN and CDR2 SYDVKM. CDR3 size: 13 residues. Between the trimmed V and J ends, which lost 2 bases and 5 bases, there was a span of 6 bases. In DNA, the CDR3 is TGTGCCAGCAGTTTACCCATGACCGGGGAGCTGTTTTTT. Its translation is CASSLPMTGELFF.

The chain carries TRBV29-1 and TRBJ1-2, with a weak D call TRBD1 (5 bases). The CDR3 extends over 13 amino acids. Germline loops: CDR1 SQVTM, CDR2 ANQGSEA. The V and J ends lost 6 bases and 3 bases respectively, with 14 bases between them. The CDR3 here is CSVAQGEDYGYTF. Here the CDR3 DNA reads TGCAGCGTGGCCCAGGGAGAAGACTATGGCTACACCTTC.

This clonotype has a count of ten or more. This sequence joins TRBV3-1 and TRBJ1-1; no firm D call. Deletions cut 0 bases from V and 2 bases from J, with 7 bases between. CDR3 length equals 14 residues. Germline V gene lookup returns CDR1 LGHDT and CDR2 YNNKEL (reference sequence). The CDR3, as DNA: TGTGCCAGCAGCCAAGATAGGAGAAACACTGAAGCTTTCTTT. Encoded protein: CASSQDRRNTEAFF.

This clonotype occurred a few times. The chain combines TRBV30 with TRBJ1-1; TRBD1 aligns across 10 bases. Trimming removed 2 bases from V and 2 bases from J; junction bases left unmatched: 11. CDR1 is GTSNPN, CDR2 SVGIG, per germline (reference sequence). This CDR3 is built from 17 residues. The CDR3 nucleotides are TGTGCCTGGAGTTCTATCCGGGACAGGGGTCGAAACACTGAAGCTTTCTTT. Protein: CAWSSIRDRGRNTEAFF.

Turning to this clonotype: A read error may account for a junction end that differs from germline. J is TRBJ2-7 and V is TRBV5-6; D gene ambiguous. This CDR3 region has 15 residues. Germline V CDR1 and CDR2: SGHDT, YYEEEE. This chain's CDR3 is CASSPTSDYSYKQYF. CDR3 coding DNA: TGTGCCAGCAGCCCGACGTCGGATTACTCCTACAAGCAGTACTTC.

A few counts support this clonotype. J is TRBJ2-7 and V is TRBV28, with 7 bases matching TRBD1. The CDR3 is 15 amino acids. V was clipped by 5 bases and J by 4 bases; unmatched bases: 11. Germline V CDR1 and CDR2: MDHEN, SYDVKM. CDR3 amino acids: CASSRDSGRPYEQYF. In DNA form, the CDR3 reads TGTGCCAGCAGTCGGGACAGCGGACGGCCGTACGAGCAGTACTTC. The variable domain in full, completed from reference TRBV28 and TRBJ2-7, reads DVKVTQSSRYLVKRTGEKVFLECVQDMDHENMFWYRQDPGLGLRLIYFSYDVKMKEKGDIPEGYSVSREKKERFSLILESASTNQTSMYLCASSRDSGRPYEQYFGPGTRLTVT.

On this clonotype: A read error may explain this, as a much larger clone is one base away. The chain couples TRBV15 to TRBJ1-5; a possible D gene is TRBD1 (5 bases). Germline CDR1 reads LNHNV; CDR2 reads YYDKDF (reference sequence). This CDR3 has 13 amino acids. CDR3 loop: CVTSWDGNQPQHF. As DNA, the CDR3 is TGTGTCACCAGCTGGGACGGCAATCAGCCCCAGCATTTT.

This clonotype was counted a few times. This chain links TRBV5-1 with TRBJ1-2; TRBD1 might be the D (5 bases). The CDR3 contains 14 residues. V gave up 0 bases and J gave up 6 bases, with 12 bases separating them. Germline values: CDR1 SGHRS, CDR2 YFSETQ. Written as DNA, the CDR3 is TGCGCCAGCAGCTTGGGGGGCGCGATCCATGGCTACACCTTC. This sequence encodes CASSLGGAIHGYTF.

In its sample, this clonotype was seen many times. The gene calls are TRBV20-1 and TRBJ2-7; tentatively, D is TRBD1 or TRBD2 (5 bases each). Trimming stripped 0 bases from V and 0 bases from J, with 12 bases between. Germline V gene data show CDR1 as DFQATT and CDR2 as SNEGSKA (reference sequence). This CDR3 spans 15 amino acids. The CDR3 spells CSARDRGGASYEQYF. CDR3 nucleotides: TGCAGTGCTAGAGACCGGGGCGGTGCCTCCTACGAGCAGTACTTC.

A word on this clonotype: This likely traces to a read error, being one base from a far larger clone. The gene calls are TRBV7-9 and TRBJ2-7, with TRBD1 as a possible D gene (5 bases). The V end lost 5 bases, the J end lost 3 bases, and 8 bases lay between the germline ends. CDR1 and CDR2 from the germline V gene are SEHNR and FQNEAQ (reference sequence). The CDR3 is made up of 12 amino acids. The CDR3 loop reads CASSEQDYEQYF. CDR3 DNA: TGTGCCAGCAGCGAACAGGACTACGAGCAGTACTTC.

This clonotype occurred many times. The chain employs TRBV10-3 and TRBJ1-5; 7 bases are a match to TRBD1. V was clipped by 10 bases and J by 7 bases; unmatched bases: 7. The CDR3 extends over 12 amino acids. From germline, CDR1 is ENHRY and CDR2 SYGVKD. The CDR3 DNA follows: TGTGCCACAAAACAGGGGAACCAGCCCCAGCATTTT. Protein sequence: CATKQGNQPQHF.

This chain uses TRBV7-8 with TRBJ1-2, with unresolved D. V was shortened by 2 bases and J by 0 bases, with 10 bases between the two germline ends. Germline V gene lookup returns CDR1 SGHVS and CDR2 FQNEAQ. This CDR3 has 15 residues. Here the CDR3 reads CASSLLADANYGYTF. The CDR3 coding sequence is TGTGCCAGCAGCTTACTGGCAGACGCTAACTATGGCTACACCTTC.